The 20 T cell receptor beta chains listed next were all sequenced from one sample in a study of radiotherapy plus CTLA-4 blockade in lung cancer. Clones were read by immunoSEQ multiplex PCR, and TCRdb kept only the in-frame ones, dropping some. The sample yields roughly 85,000 clones, more than 75% seen once. The sequencing used peripheral blood, collected from a patient treated with radiotherapy plus ipilimumab. The receptors shown here come from a human donor with non-small cell lung cancer that progressed on radiotherapy plus ipilimumab.

This clone has a single count. The V gene is TRBV5-1, the J gene TRBJ2-2; 12 bases align to TRBD1. The germline V gene has CDR1 SGHRS and CDR2 YFSETQ. The CDR3 length is 16 residues. Trimming cost V 8 bases and J 3 bases; bases outside gene matches: 8. CDR3 loop: CASYRDRGRHTGELFF. CDR3 DNA: TGCGCCAGTTACCGGGACAGGGGGCGTCACACCGGGGAGCTGTTTTTT.

The chain couples TRBV4-2 to TRBJ1-1; a possible D gene is TRBD1 (5 bases). The CDR3 has 13 amino acids. Trimming pared 4 bases from V and 4 bases from J, leaving 10 bases between. Germline V lookup: CDR1 LGHNA, CDR2 YNFKEQ. The CDR3 DNA reads TGTGCCAGCAGCCCTCGGGGGTTCACTGAAGCTTTCTTT. This gives the protein CASSPRGFTEAFF.

The J gene is TRBJ2-5, the V gene TRBV2; D is uncertain. Trimming cost V 6 bases and J 6 bases, with 14 bases left between them. CDR3 size: 13 residues. From germline, CDR1 is SNHLY and CDR2 FYNNEI. CDR3 sequence: CASRTPGPQTQYF. For the CDR3, the DNA is TGTGCCAGCAGGACCCCCGGGCCACAGACCCAGTACTTC.

The chain recombines TRBV29-1 with TRBJ2-7; tentatively, D is TRBD1 or TRBD2 (5 bases each). V lost 6 bases and J 3 bases, leaving 12 bases between the germline ends. The CDR3 has 12 residues. Germline V lookup: CDR1 SQVTM, CDR2 ANQGSEA. CDR3 sequence reads: CSVGTDHYEQYF. CDR3 bases: TGCAGCGTGGGGACGGACCACTACGAGCAGTACTTC.

This chain uses TRBV5-1 with TRBJ2-7; 10 bases agree with TRBD2. The CDR3 is made up of 18 amino acids. The germline gives CDR1 SGHRS, CDR2 YFSETQ. V shed 1 base and J 5 bases; nucleotides not matched to a gene: 15. The CDR3 loop is CASSLYGHSGRKTHEQYF. CDR3 DNA: TGCGCCAGCAGCTTGTATGGCCATAGCGGGAGGAAAACCCACGAGCAGTACTTC.

The V gene is TRBV9, the J gene TRBJ2-7; 9 bases match TRBD2. This CDR3 contains 14 residues. The V gene's germline CDR1 is SGDLS and CDR2 YYNGEE. J gave up 12 bases and V 4 bases, and 14 bases lay outside the gene matches. CDR3: CASSRGLASDPSYF. DNA for the CDR3: TGTGCCAGCAGCCGCGGACTAGCGTCAGACCCCTCGTACTTC.

The rearrangement uses TRBV2 and TRBJ2-4; TRBD2 is a possible D gene (5 bases). V lost 7 bases and J 3 bases, leaving 22 bases between the germline ends. Per the germline V gene, CDR1 is SNHLY and CDR2 is FYNNEI. The CDR3 is 17 amino acids. In DNA form, the CDR3 reads TGTGCCAGCACCCCCCGAGGGCTAGATGGAGGCAAAAACATTCAGTACTTC. Protein product: CASTPRGLDGGKNIQYF.

This chain links TRBV5-1 with TRBJ1-2; a possible D gene is TRBD1 (6 bases). Deletions cut 1 base from V and 4 bases from J, with 11 bases between. CDR1 SGHRS and CDR2 YFSETQ come from the germline V gene. The CDR3 is 14 residues long. CDR3 sequence: CASSLFSGVYGYTF. For the CDR3, the DNA is TGCGCCAGCAGCTTGTTCTCAGGGGTCTATGGCTACACCTTC.

The chain recombines TRBV28 with TRBJ2-2, with TRBD1 as a possible D gene (5 bases). This CDR3 spans 12 amino acids. Trimming removed 2 bases at V and 10 bases at J, with 8 bases between. The V gene's germline CDR1 is MDHEN and CDR2 SYDVKM. The CDR3 DNA is TGTGCCAGCAGTTTACAGGGATTGGAGCTGTTTTTT. Translating gives CASSLQGLELFF.

The CDR3 DNA reads as TGTGCCAGCAGCGCGAGTCGGTTAACGGCCGGGGAGCTGTTTTTT. Protein product: CASSASRLTAGELFF. This rearrangement joins TRBV9 to TRBJ2-2; D unresolved. The CDR3 spans 15 residues. CDR1 is SGDLS, CDR2 YYNGEE, per germline. The V end lost 3 bases, the J end lost 6 bases, and 15 bases lay between the germline ends.

The chain links TRBV5-1 to TRBJ2-7; D gene ambiguous. The CDR3 consists of 15 residues. V dropped 3 bases and J dropped 6 bases, with 19 bases sitting between them. Germline lookup yields CDR1 SGHRS and CDR2 YFSETQ. CDR3 nucleotide sequence: TGCGCCAGCAGCTCCTTACAGCATAGGGATTCCGAGCAGTACTTC. Amino acid sequence: CASSSLQHRDSEQYF.

In its sample, this clone was seen once. In nucleotides, the CDR3 is TGTGCCAGTAGACCAGGAGCCTATAGCAATCAGCCCCAGCATTTT. This translates into CASRPGAYSNQPQHF. The chain combines TRBV19 with TRBJ1-5; D call uncertain. The V gene lost 6 bases and the J gene lost 0 bases, with 12 bases spanning the gap. Germline values: CDR1 LNHDA, CDR2 SQIVND (reference sequence). The CDR3 runs to 15 residues.

The DNA of the CDR3 is TGTGCCAGCAGCCACCGCTCGAGGTCCGGGGAGCTGTTTTTT. Translation gives CASSHRSRSGELFF. The chain joins TRBV14 to TRBJ2-2; D remains ambiguous. This CDR3 is built from 14 residues. The V end was cut by 3 bases, the J end by 6 bases, with 11 bases between. Germline CDR1 is SGHDN and CDR2 is FVKESK.

The V call is TRBV6-5, the J call TRBJ1-3, with D uncertain. Germline loops: CDR1 MNHEY, CDR2 SVGAGI. V was cut by 0 bases and J by 7 bases, with 16 bases left in between. This CDR3 region has 16 residues. The CDR3 coding sequence is TGTGCCAGCAGTTACTCGGGAACCCCATCGCACAACACCATATATTTT. Translation: CASSYSGTPSHNTIYF.

This clone came up once. V gene TRBV18 combines with J gene TRBJ2-3, with 7 bases fitting TRBD2. Germline V gene data show CDR1 as KGHSH and CDR2 as LQKENI. Losses at the gene ends were 3 bases for V and 7 bases for J; bases not matched to a gene: 13. The CDR3 spans 16 residues. The CDR3 reads CASSPLGREMANTQYF. Written as DNA, the CDR3 is TGTGCCAGCTCACCGCTCGGGCGGGAGATGGCAAATACGCAGTATTTT.

The chain joins TRBV6-1 to TRBJ2-7; D remains ambiguous. Germline V gene sequence: CDR1 MNHNS, CDR2 SASEGT. V lost 10 bases to trimming and J lost 2 bases, with 12 bases between them. CDR3 length: 12 residues. CDR3: CAIQWQAYEQYF. The CDR3 bases are TGTGCCATACAGTGGCAGGCCTACGAGCAGTACTTC.

The chain joins TRBV19 to TRBJ1-1; TRBD1 matches at 8 bases. Germline CDR1 reads LNHDA; CDR2 reads SQIVND (reference sequence). V lost 3 bases to trimming and J lost 4 bases; unmatched junction nucleotides: 7. The CDR3 consists of 15 residues. The CDR3 DNA reads TGTGCCAGTAGTATTGACACAGGGGGATTCACTGAAGCTTTCTTT. Its translation: CASSIDTGGFTEAFF.

The CDR3 DNA reads TGTGCCAGCGGAGGGTTAGGAGGTCGAGAAAAACTGTTTTTT. It codes for CASGGLGGREKLFF. This rearrangement joins TRBV2 to TRBJ1-4, with D unresolved. Trimming removed 8 bases from V and 8 bases from J, with 18 bases in between. The CDR3 runs 14 residues. Germline V lookup: CDR1 SNHLY, CDR2 FYNNEI.

The rearrangement joins TRBV9 to TRBJ2-2; TRBD2 matches at 11 bases. Germline V CDR1 and CDR2: SGDLS, YYNGEE. The CDR3 totals 15 residues. V was clipped by 3 bases and J by 15 bases; unmatched bases: 13. The CDR3 region has the DNA TGTGCCAGCAGCGCCCCGGGACTAGCGGCCTCGAGCTTGTTTTTT. Amino acid sequence: CASSAPGLAASSLFF.

The chain links TRBV28 to TRBJ1-2; no reliable D call. The CDR3 sequence is 14 residues long. Germline V CDR1 and CDR2: MDHEN, SYDVKM. The V gene lost 5 bases and the J gene lost 8 bases, with 18 bases spanning the gap. The CDR3, as DNA: TGTGCCAGCAGTCCCCCCCGCAGCCTCAAGGGCTACACCTTC. Translating it yields CASSPPRSLKGYTF.